Each of the 29 T cell receptor beta chains below was sequenced from the same sample in a study of blood T cell repertoires in COVID-19. The method was immunoSEQ multiplex PCR; TCRdb's version includes in-frame clones alone and lacks a portion of them. The sample yields a few hundred thousand clones, more than 70% seen once. The specimen sequenced was peripheral blood. These receptors were collected from a woman aged 45-60 years with acute or convalescent COVID-19.

The chain joins TRBV28 to TRBJ2-7; D is perhaps TRBD1 (6 bases). The CDR3 consists of 15 residues. V was shortened by 2 bases and J by 0 bases, with 11 bases between the two germline ends. Germline V gene sequence: CDR1 MDHEN, CDR2 SYDVKM. The CDR3 sequence is CASSLQGLRSYEQYF. DNA of the CDR3: TGTGCCAGCAGTTTACAGGGGCTTCGCTCCTACGAGCAGTACTTC. Based on the CDR3 plus reference TRBV28 and TRBJ2-7, the full variable domain is DVKVTQSSRYLVKRTGEKVFLECVQDMDHENMFWYRQDPGLGLRLIYFSYDVKMKEKGDIPEGYSVSREKKERFSLILESASTNQTSMYLCASSLQGLRSYEQYFGPGTRLTVT.

The V and J genes are TRBV5-1 and TRBJ2-7, with 8 bases that match TRBD1. The CDR3 consists of 16 residues. Per germline, CDR1 SGHRS and CDR2 YFSETQ. With 0 bases clipped from V and 12 bases from J, the junction kept 17 bases outside the gene matches. CDR3 region: CASSLEHRDRQKRVYF. CDR3 in DNA: TGCGCCAGCAGCTTGGAACACCGGGACAGGCAAAAGAGGGTGTACTTC.

CDR3 in amino acids: CASRRGGREKLFF. CDR3 DNA sequence: TGTGCCAGCCGCCGGGGAGGGAGGGAAAAACTGTTTTTT. V is TRBV28 and J is TRBJ1-4, with D unclear. The CDR3 sequence is 13 residues long. The V end lost 8 bases, the J end lost 8 bases, and 15 bases lay between the germline ends. Germline CDR1 and CDR2: MDHEN and SYDVKM.

The chain uses TRBV4-1 and TRBJ1-1; 9 bases are shared with TRBD1. V shed 4 bases, J shed 4 bases, and the junction held 10 bases outside the gene matches. CDR3 length: 16 residues. Germline V gene data show CDR1 as MGHRA and CDR2 as YSYEKL. CDR3 sequence reads: CASSLTTGTGITEAFF. The CDR3, as DNA: TGCGCCAGCAGCCTCACTACCGGGACAGGGATCACTGAAGCTTTCTTT.

This clone was observed a handful of times. The CDR3 loop reads CASSSAGTGKAFF. The CDR3 DNA is TGTGCCAGTAGTAGTGCCGGGACAGGGAAAGCTTTCTTT. V usage is TRBV19 and J usage is TRBJ1-1; 9 bases are shared with TRBD1. Germline V gene data show CDR1 as LNHDA and CDR2 as SQIVND (reference sequence). This CDR3 has 13 amino acids. Trimming at V came to 4 bases and at J to 9 bases, leaving 6 bases not matched to a gene.

The CDR3 nucleotides are TGTGCCTGGGGCCGGACACCCGATTATGGCTACACCTTC. Protein sequence: CAWGRTPDYGYTF. The chain carries TRBV30 and TRBJ1-2; possibly TRBD1 for D (5 bases). The V gene's germline CDR1 is GTSNPN and CDR2 SVGIG (reference sequence). The CDR3 has 13 residues. Trimming took 5 bases from V and 5 from J, leaving 15 bases between them.

This chain joins TRBV7-2 and TRBJ2-5; D possibly corresponds to TRBD2 (6 bases). Per germline, CDR1 SGHTA and CDR2 FQGNSA. Trimming took 4 bases from V and 4 from J, leaving 10 bases between them. The CDR3 has 13 residues. CDR3 DNA: TGTGCCAGCAGCTCCAGACTAGGAGAGACCCAGTACTTC. It specifies CASSSRLGETQYF.

This clone was observed once. This sequence joins TRBV9 and TRBJ2-1, with 11 bases identical to TRBD2. Germline-derived CDR1 and CDR2 are SGDLS and YYNGEE. This CDR3 is built from 15 residues. V was pared by 0 bases and J by 9 bases, with 5 bases of the junction left unmatched. The CDR3: CASSVELAGVGEQFF. Here the CDR3 DNA reads TGTGCCAGCAGCGTAGAACTAGCGGGAGTTGGTGAGCAGTTCTTC.

This chain links TRBV11-2 with TRBJ2-5; TRBD1 matches 9 bases. The CDR3 consists of 13 residues. J lost 6 bases, V lost 5 bases, and 4 bases had no gene match. CDR1 SGHAT and CDR2 FQNNGV come from the germline V gene. In DNA, the CDR3 is TGTGCCAGCAGCACAGGGGGCCGGCAGACCCAGTACTTC. It is translated as CASSTGGRQTQYF.

The chain combines TRBV3-1 (or the pseudogene TRBV3-2) with TRBJ1-2; tentative D call: TRBD1 (5 bases). There are 17 residues in the CDR3. CDR1 is LGHDT, CDR2 YNNKEL, per germline (reference sequence). The germline V and J ends were trimmed by 0 bases and 0 bases, with 14 bases remaining between them. The CDR3 bases are TGTGCCAGCAGCCAAGAAGGCTGGGGCCTAGCTAACTATGGCTACACCTTC. As protein: CASSQEGWGLANYGYTF.

This clone was seen only a few times. This chain uses TRBV7-2 with TRBJ1-4, with D possibly being TRBD1 (5 bases). CDR3 length equals 13 residues. The germline gives CDR1 SGHTA, CDR2 FQGNSA. The V end was cut by 0 bases, the J end by 8 bases, with 7 bases between. In DNA, the CDR3 is TGTGCCAGCAGCTTAGCCCAGGGCGAAAAACTGTTTTTT. This gives the protein CASSLAQGEKLFF.

The V and J genes are TRBV5-5 and TRBJ2-2, with 12 bases that match TRBD2. The V gene's germline CDR1 is SGHKS and CDR2 YYEKEE (reference sequence). The CDR3 loop spans 15 amino acids. J lost 4 bases, V lost 6 bases, and 4 bases had no gene match. The CDR3 DNA reads TGTGCCAGCAACCTAGCGGGAGGGGTCACCGGGGAGCTGTTTTTT. Encoded protein: CASNLAGGVTGELFF.

V usage is TRBV11-2 and J usage is TRBJ2-1, with 7 bases aligning to TRBD2. The trim removed 1 base at V and 9 bases at J, leaving 6 bases unmatched. Germline loops: CDR1 SGHAT, CDR2 FQNNGV. This CDR3 spans 14 amino acids. CDR3 bases: TGTGCCAGCAGCTTAGTTCCGCGGGAGTTTGAGCAGTTCTTC. Protein product: CASSLVPREFEQFF.

The chain is built from TRBV18 and TRBJ2-5, with 8 positions matching TRBD1. In germline, CDR1 is KGHSH, CDR2 LQKENI. The CDR3 length is 13 residues. V gave up 4 bases and J gave up 5 bases; unmatched junction bases: 3. The CDR3 region is CASSLRGRETQYF. The DNA of the CDR3 is TGTGCCAGCTCACTCAGGGGGCGCGAGACCCAGTACTTC.

The chain carries TRBV7-9 and TRBJ2-1, with 14 nucleotides matching TRBD2. Germline V gene sequence: CDR1 SEHNR, CDR2 FQNEAQ (reference sequence). Trimming took 5 bases from V and 6 from J; bases not matched to a gene: 9. The CDR3 runs to 17 residues. CDR3 coding DNA: TGTGCCAGCAGCCGGGGGACTAGCGGGAGAAATGTCAATGAGCAGTTCTTC. It encodes CASSRGTSGRNVNEQFF.

The chain has TRBV27 and TRBJ1-1; 8 nucleotides line up with TRBD1. Germline assignment: CDR1 MNHEY and CDR2 SMNVEV (reference sequence). The CDR3 totals 15 residues. J gave up 4 bases and V 4 bases, and 8 bases lay outside the gene matches. CDR3 DNA: TGTGCCAGCAGTTACACAGGGGGGGGAGTCACTGAAGCTTTCTTT. Its translation is CASSYTGGGVTEAFF.

CDR3 coding DNA: TGTGCCAGCAGTCCAGATAGCAATCAGCCCCAGCATTTT. This codes for CASSPDSNQPQHF. The V gene is TRBV4-2, the J gene TRBJ1-5; no clear D. Germline V lookup: CDR1 LGHNA, CDR2 YNFKEQ. V lost 6 bases and J 0 bases, leaving 6 bases between the germline ends. The length of the CDR3 is 13 residues.

The chain uses TRBV7-9 and TRBJ1-1; D call uncertain. The CDR3 totals 14 residues. Germline loops: CDR1 SEHNR, CDR2 FQNEAQ (reference sequence). Trimming took 5 bases from V and 11 from J, leaving 21 bases between them. CDR3 loop: CASSPKGRPGGAFF. The DNA of the CDR3 is TGTGCCAGCAGCCCAAAAGGGAGACCCGGAGGGGCTTTCTTT.

The chain combines TRBV9 with TRBJ2-3; TRBD2 matches 8 bases. The CDR3 is 16 residues long. Germline values: CDR1 SGDLS, CDR2 YYNGEE. J was trimmed by 0 bases and V by 0 bases; bases with no gene match: 3. This chain's CDR3 is CASSVASGSSTDTQYF. The DNA of the CDR3 is TGTGCCAGCAGCGTAGCTAGCGGGTCTAGCACAGATACGCAGTATTTT.

J is TRBJ2-7 and V is TRBV29-1; maybe TRBD1 (5 bases). Germline CDR1 and CDR2: SQVTM and ANQGSEA. CDR3 size: 13 residues. Deletions cut 6 bases from V and 5 bases from J, with 17 bases between. CDR3 DNA sequence: TGCAGCGTCCCCATCCCAGGGTCCCACGAGCAGTACTTC. It specifies CSVPIPGSHEQYF.

The genes are TRBV4-1 and TRBJ1-1; the D is unclear. Germline V gene lookup returns CDR1 MGHRA and CDR2 YSYEKL. V lost 1 base and J lost 1, with 7 bases in between. The CDR3 has 14 amino acids. The CDR3 DNA follows: TGCGCCAGCAGCCAAGTTACTGCGAACACTGAAGCTTTCTTT. Amino acids: CASSQVTANTEAFF.

The CDR3 DNA follows: TGTGCCAGCAGCTTAGGACAGGGGTACTACAATGAGCAGTTCTTC. Translation gives CASSLGQGYYNEQFF. The rearrangement uses TRBV11-2 and TRBJ2-1, with 8 bases lining up with TRBD1. Germline CDR1 reads SGHAT; CDR2 reads FQNNGV. J was trimmed by 3 bases and V by 1 base; bases with no gene match: 2. The CDR3 has 15 amino acids.

The V gene is TRBV4-3, the J gene TRBJ1-6; D gene unclear. The CDR3 loop spans 15 amino acids. The germline CDR1 and CDR2 sequences are LGHNA and YSLEER. The ends were cut back, 3 bases at V and 4 bases at J, with 10 bases in the middle. The CDR3 loop reads CASSQEGRYNSPLHF. The CDR3, as DNA: TGCGCCAGCAGCCAGGAGGGCAGGTATAATTCACCCCTCCACTTT.

The chain employs TRBV18 and TRBJ1-4; no clear D. V lost 3 bases, J lost 0 bases, and 11 bases lay in between. The CDR3 covers 16 residues. Germline lookup yields CDR1 KGHSH and CDR2 LQKENI. The CDR3 here is CASSPRLRPTNEKLFF. DNA for the CDR3: TGTGCCAGCTCACCGCGGCTCCGTCCAACTAATGAAAAACTGTTTTTT.

The sample holds one count of this clone. The chain employs TRBV27 and TRBJ2-7, with 7 bases identical to TRBD2. Germline values: CDR1 MNHEY, CDR2 SMNVEV (reference sequence). J was trimmed by 2 bases and V by 8 bases; bases with no gene match: 21. CDR3 length: 18 amino acids. For the CDR3, the DNA is TGTGCCAGCCGGAAACTCCTAGCGGACACACACGGAACCTACGAGCAGTACTTC. Translating gives CASRKLLADTHGTYEQYF.

The chain employs TRBV7-8 and TRBJ2-5, with D possibly being TRBD1 (5 bases). Germline V gene lookup returns CDR1 SGHVS and CDR2 FQNEAQ. V was shortened by 1 base and J by 0 bases, with 12 bases between the two germline ends. The CDR3 sequence is 16 residues long. DNA for the CDR3: TGTGCCAGCAGCTTAGAAGGGGCAGACAACCAAGAGACCCAGTACTTC. Residues: CASSLEGADNQETQYF.

There are a few counts of this clone. V and J are TRBV25-1 and TRBJ1-4; D remains unclear. This CDR3 contains 14 residues. Trimming took 4 bases from V and 7 from J, leaving 13 bases between them. CDR1 is MGHDK and CDR2 is SYGVNS in the germline V gene. The CDR3 reads CASSAGFGGEKLFF. CDR3 sequence (DNA): TGTGCCAGCAGTGCGGGGTTCGGCGGTGAAAAACTGTTTTTT.

The chain links TRBV28 to TRBJ1-6; TRBD1 aligns across 7 bases. CDR3 size: 13 residues. Germline V gene sequence: CDR1 MDHEN, CDR2 SYDVKM. The junction had 4 bases not matched to a gene; V was cut back by 7 bases and J by 7 bases. The CDR3 nucleotides are TGTGCCAGCATTCCGACAGGGAATTCACCCCTCCACTTT. Its translation: CASIPTGNSPLHF.

The chain employs TRBV5-4 and TRBJ1-2; D is possibly TRBD1 (6 bases). Trimming removed 0 bases from V and 5 bases from J, with 14 bases in between. The CDR3 loop spans 15 amino acids. CDR1 and CDR2 from the germline V gene are SGHNT and YYREEE (reference sequence). The CDR3 loop is CASSLDRTVGYGYTF. CDR3 bases: TGTGCCAGCAGCTTGGATCGGACAGTGGGATATGGCTACACCTTC. The variable domain in full, with the rest retrieved from reference TRBV5-4 and TRBJ1-2, is ETGVTQSPTHLIKTRGQQVTLRCSSQSGHNTVSWYQQALGQGPQFIFQYYREEENGRGNFPPRFSGLQFPNYSSELNVNALELDDSALYLCASSLDRTVGYGYTFGSGTRLTVV.